These 19 T cell receptor beta chains share one sample of origin, sequenced in a study of blood T cell repertoires in COVID-19. Clones were sequenced by immunoSEQ multiplex PCR, and TCRdb holds only the in-frame ones, with some missing. Seen here are around 87,000 clones, 60% to 85% observed once, and the top ten hold about 10%. Source material: peripheral blood. These receptors were obtained from a woman of 80 years or more with acute or convalescent COVID-19.

Worth noting for this clone: The same CDR3 arises from other DNA sequences in this sample as well. Here the CDR3 DNA reads TGTGCCAGCAGTTCTGGGCGTAATAATTCACCCCTCCACTTT. Protein: CASSSGRNNSPLHF. The chain is built from TRBV27 and TRBJ1-6; no reliable D call. The germline V gene encodes CDR1 MNHEY and CDR2 SMNVEV (reference sequence). Trimming left V 4 bases short and J 5 bases short, with 9 bases between. The CDR3 extends over 14 amino acids.

The chain combines TRBV19 with TRBJ1-5, with 8 bases aligning to TRBD1. CDR1 is LNHDA, CDR2 SQIVND, per germline (reference sequence). Losses at the gene ends were 5 bases for V and 0 bases for J; bases not matched to a gene: 6. CDR3 length: 16 residues. The CDR3 region has the DNA TGTGCCAGTAGTGGGGACAGGAGAAATAGCAATCAGCCCCAGCATTTT. Its protein product is CASSGDRRNSNQPQHF.

The J gene is TRBJ2-7, the V gene TRBV18; D perhaps matches TRBD2 (6 bases). Trimming removed 2 bases from V and 7 bases from J, with 9 bases in between. The length of the CDR3 is 12 residues. CDR1 and CDR2 from the germline V gene are KGHSH and LQKENI. The CDR3 sequence: CASSPDGGEQYF. The CDR3, as DNA: TGTGCCAGCTCACCAGATGGGGGGGAGCAGTACTTC.

At least ten counts were recorded for this clone. The gene calls are TRBV19 and TRBJ1-5; TRBD1 agrees at 7 bases. The V segment lost 3 bases and the J segment 7 bases; nucleotides outside the gene matches: 9. Germline CDR1 LNHDA, CDR2 SQIVND (reference sequence). The CDR3 is made up of 15 amino acids. Here the CDR3 reads CASSIRQGTKQPQHF. The DNA of the CDR3 is TGTGCCAGTAGTATTCGACAGGGAACGAAGCAGCCCCAGCATTTT.

This clone appeared once. The chain has TRBV14 and TRBJ2-2, with TRBD2 matching 8 bases. The CDR3 totals 17 residues. Losses at the gene ends were 1 base for V and 6 bases for J; bases not matched to a gene: 10. The V gene's germline CDR1 is SGHDN and CDR2 FVKESK. The CDR3 reads CASSQAPGLGSPGELFF. The CDR3 DNA is TGTGCCAGCAGCCAAGCGCCGGGACTAGGGAGTCCCGGGGAGCTGTTTTTT. Drawing the rest from reference TRBV14 and TRBJ2-2, the complete variable domain is EAGVTQFPSHSVIEKGQTVTLRCDPISGHDNLYWYRRVMGKEIKFLLHFVKESKQDESGMPNNRFLAERTGGTYSTLKVQPAELEDSGVYFCASSQAPGLGSPGELFFGEGSRLTVL.

This clone has just a few counts. The chain joins TRBV7-2 to TRBJ2-5, with TRBD1 identical over 9 bases. After removal of 5 bases from V and 1 base from J, the junction contained 5 bases not matched to a gene. Looked up from germline, CDR1 is SGHTA and CDR2 is FQGNSA. The CDR3 is 15 amino acids. CDR3 sequence reads: CASSPTTGGQETQYF. CDR3 coding DNA: TGTGCCAGCAGCCCGACGACAGGGGGCCAAGAGACCCAGTACTTC.

The chain carries TRBV30 and TRBJ2-7; TRBD1 might be the D (6 bases). The V end lost 0 bases, the J end lost 6 bases, and 9 bases lay between the germline ends. CDR3 size: 12 residues. Per germline, CDR1 GTSNPN and CDR2 SVGIG (reference sequence). CDR3 protein: CAWSVSRGEQYF. Here the CDR3 DNA reads TGTGCCTGGAGTGTTTCCAGGGGCGAGCAGTACTTC.

This clone appeared a few times. V usage is TRBV6-5 and J usage is TRBJ2-4, with D tentatively TRBD2 (6 bases). The CDR3 is 15 amino acids. Germline V gene sequence: CDR1 MNHEY, CDR2 SVGAGI. V lost 0 bases and J lost 8, with 14 bases in between. CDR3 nucleotides: TGTGCCAGCAGTTACTCACGGGGGATGGGATACATTCAGTACTTC. Translated, it gives CASSYSRGMGYIQYF.

The chain has TRBV6-2 or TRBV6-3 and TRBJ2-1; no definite D call. The CDR3 has 15 amino acids. CDR1 and CDR2 (germline): MNHEY, SVGEGT. V gave up 6 bases and J gave up 0 bases, with 12 bases separating them. CDR3 residues: CASSRLLSSYNEQFF. CDR3 nucleotide sequence: TGTGCCAGCAGCAGACTCTTGAGCTCCTACAATGAGCAGTTCTTC.

The rearrangement links TRBV6-2 or TRBV6-3 to TRBJ2-5; 9 bases align to TRBD2. J lost 5 bases, V lost 4 bases, and 8 bases had no gene match. This CDR3 spans 15 amino acids. Germline CDR1 and CDR2: MNHEY and SVGEGT. As DNA, the CDR3 is TGTGCCAGCAGTTCGCAGCGGGGGGTCGGGGAGACCCAGTACTTC. As protein: CASSSQRGVGETQYF.

This rearrangement joins TRBV27 to TRBJ1-5; D might be TRBD1 (6 bases). The CDR3 has 14 amino acids. V lost 6 bases and J lost 0, with 9 bases in between. Germline V gives CDR1 MNHEY, CDR2 SMNVEV (reference sequence). CDR3 region: CASRRGNSNQPQHF. The CDR3 bases are TGTGCCAGCAGGAGGGGGAATAGCAATCAGCCCCAGCATTTT.

V and J are TRBV12-3 or TRBV12-4 and TRBJ2-2; weak D call: TRBD1 (6 bases). The V end was cut by 6 bases, the J end by 5 bases, with 10 bases between. The CDR3 spans 13 residues. CDR3 sequence: CASSLQGTGELFF. The CDR3, as DNA: TGTGCCAGCAGCCTACAGGGTACCGGGGAGCTGTTTTTT.

Only one count was recorded for this clone. V and J are TRBV29-1 and TRBJ2-7; a possible D gene is TRBD1 (6 bases). The CDR3 sequence is 15 residues long. CDR1 and CDR2 (germline): SQVTM, ANQGSEA. V lost 1 base and J 0 bases, leaving 13 bases between the germline ends. The CDR3: CSVEAGQSSSYEQYF. DNA of the CDR3: TGCAGCGTTGAAGCTGGACAGAGTAGCTCCTACGAGCAGTACTTC.

The chain joins TRBV11-3 to TRBJ2-7; D is possibly TRBD2 (5 bases). V was clipped by 4 bases and J by 1 base, with 20 bases between them. Looked up from germline, CDR1 is SGHNT and CDR2 is YENEEA. CDR3 length equals 17 residues. The CDR3: CASSSGRGKTDSYEQYF. DNA for the CDR3: TGTGCCAGCAGCTCAGGCAGAGGGAAAACAGATTCCTACGAGCAGTACTTC.

This clone has only one observation. The chain carries TRBV28 and TRBJ1-2, with D maybe TRBD1 (6 bases). V was shortened by 8 bases and J by 5 bases, with 18 bases between the two germline ends. Germline values: CDR1 MDHEN, CDR2 SYDVKM. CDR3 length: 14 amino acids. The chain's CDR3 is CASALGQRDYGYTF. The CDR3 bases are TGTGCCAGCGCACTCGGACAGAGGGATTATGGCTACACCTTC.

This chain links TRBV7-2 with TRBJ2-4, with 8 bases that match TRBD2. V dropped 2 bases and J dropped 6; count of bases not matched to a gene: 9. CDR1 and CDR2 from the germline V gene are SGHTA and FQGNSA. This CDR3 contains 16 residues. This CDR3 is CASSLSTMRGANIQYF. The CDR3 nucleotides are TGTGCCAGCAGCTTATCGACTATGCGGGGGGCAAACATTCAGTACTTC.

The chain carries TRBV18 and TRBJ2-2, with D possibly TRBD1 on 5 matching bases. The germline V gene has CDR1 KGHSH and CDR2 LQKENI. The CDR3 has 14 residues. Trimming shortened V by 4 bases and J by 4 bases, and 10 bases separated the two germline ends. The CDR3 region has the DNA TGTGCCAGCTCACAAAGGGGTACCACCGGGGAGCTGTTTTTT. It specifies CASSQRGTTGELFF.

The V and J genes are TRBV5-6 and TRBJ2-1, with D possibly TRBD1 on 6 matching bases. The CDR3 runs to 17 residues. Germline V CDR1 and CDR2: SGHDT, YYEEEE. V dropped 7 bases and J dropped 0 bases, with 20 bases sitting between them. DNA for the CDR3: TGTGCCAGCGGGGGCGCCCCCCCATCCGCCTCCTACAATGAGCAGTTCTTC. It is translated as CASGGAPPSASYNEQFF. The variable domain in full, completed from reference TRBV5-6 and TRBJ2-1, reads DAGVTQSPTHLIKTRGQQVTLRCSPKSGHDTVSWYQQALGQGPQFIFQYYEEEERQRGNFPDRFSGHQFPNYSSELNVNALLLGDSALYLCASGGAPPSASYNEQFFGPGTRLTVL.

The V and J genes are TRBV7-9 and TRBJ1-1, with D tentatively TRBD1 (5 bases). Germline loops: CDR1 SEHNR, CDR2 FQNEAQ (reference sequence). The CDR3 loop spans 14 amino acids. Between the trimmed V and J ends, which lost 5 bases and 6 bases, there was a span of 16 bases. CDR3: CASSPGNSGSEAFF. CDR3 DNA: TGTGCCAGCAGCCCAGGGAACTCAGGCTCTGAAGCTTTCTTT.